This T cell receptor beta chain was captured by sequencing in a study of regulatory T cells in long-lasting Graves disease. Combining iRepertoire HTBI primers with Arm-PCR of CDR3 regions, the authors built TCR beta libraries. TCRdb re-called the multiplex PCR reads with MiXCR, one entry per CDR3 protein. The sample lists around 450,000 distinct CDR3 sequences, 16% occurring once. Time point here: newly diagnosed GD, antithyroid drugs for less than 3 months. PBMCs were the source of the RNA used for TCR sequencing. The CDR3 totals 14 residues. Germline CDR1 reads SGHNT; CDR2 reads YENEEA. V lost 6 bases and J lost 4; bases outside the gene matches: 5. The table lists this clonotype with many counts. The data were also submitted as part of a second study, on T cells in Graves' hyperthyroidism and ophthalmopathy.

This receptor was identified in a man aged 35-49 years with Graves disease. The sample in question was peripheral blood mononuclear cells (PBMCs), obtained at new diagnosis, from a patient treated with antithyroid drugs. The chain employs TRBV11-3 and TRBJ2-1; 8 bases map to TRBD2. Here the CDR3 reads CASRTSGAYNEQFF. The CDR3 DNA sequence: TGTGCCAGCAGAACTAGCGGAGCTTACAATGAGCAGTTCTTC.